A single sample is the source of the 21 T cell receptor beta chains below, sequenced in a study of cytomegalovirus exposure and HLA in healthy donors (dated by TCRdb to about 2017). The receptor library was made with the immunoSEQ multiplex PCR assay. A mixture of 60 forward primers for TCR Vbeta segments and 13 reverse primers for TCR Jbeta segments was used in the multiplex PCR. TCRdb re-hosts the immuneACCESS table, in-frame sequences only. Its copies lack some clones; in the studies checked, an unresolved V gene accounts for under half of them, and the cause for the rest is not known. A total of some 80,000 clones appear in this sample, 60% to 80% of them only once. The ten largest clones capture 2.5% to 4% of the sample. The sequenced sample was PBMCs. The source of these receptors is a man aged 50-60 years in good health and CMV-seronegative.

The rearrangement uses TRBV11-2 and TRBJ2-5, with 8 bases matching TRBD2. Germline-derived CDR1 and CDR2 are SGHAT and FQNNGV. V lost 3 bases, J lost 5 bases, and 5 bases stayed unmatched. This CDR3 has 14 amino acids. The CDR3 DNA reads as TGTGCCAGCAGCTTGCTAGCGGGCAGGGAGACCCAGTACTTC. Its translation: CASSLLAGRETQYF.

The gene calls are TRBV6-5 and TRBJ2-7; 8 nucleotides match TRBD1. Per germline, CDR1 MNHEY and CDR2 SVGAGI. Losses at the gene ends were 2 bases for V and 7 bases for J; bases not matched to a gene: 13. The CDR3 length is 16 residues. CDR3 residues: CASSYATRQGAGEQYF. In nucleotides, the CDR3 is TGTGCCAGCAGTTACGCTACAAGGCAGGGGGCAGGAGAGCAGTACTTC.

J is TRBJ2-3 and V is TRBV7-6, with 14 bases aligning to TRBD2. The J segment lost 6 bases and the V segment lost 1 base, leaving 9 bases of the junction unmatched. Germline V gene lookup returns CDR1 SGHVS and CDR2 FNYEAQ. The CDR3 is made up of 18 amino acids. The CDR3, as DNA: TGTGCCAGCAGCTTAGGAACGGGGACTAGCGGGGGAAGGGATACGCAGTATTTT. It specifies CASSLGTGTSGGRDTQYF.

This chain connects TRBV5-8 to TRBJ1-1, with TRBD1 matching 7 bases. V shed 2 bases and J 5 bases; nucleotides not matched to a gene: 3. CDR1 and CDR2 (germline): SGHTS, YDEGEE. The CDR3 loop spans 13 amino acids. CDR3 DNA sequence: TGTGCCAGCAGCTTCCAACAGGGGACTGAAGCTTTCTTT. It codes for CASSFQQGTEAFF.

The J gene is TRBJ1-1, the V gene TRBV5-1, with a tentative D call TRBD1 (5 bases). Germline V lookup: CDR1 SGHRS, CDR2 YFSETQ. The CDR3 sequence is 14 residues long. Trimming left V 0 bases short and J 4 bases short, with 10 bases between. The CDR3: CASSLEGETTEAFF. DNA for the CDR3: TGCGCCAGCAGCTTGGAAGGGGAAACCACTGAAGCTTTCTTT.

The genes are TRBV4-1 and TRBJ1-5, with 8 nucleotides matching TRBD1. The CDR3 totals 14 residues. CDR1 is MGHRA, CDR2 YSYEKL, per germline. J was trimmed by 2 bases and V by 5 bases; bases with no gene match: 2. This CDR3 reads CASSWGQGNQPQHF. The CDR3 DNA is TGCGCCAGCAGCTGGGGACAGGGCAATCAGCCCCAGCATTTT.

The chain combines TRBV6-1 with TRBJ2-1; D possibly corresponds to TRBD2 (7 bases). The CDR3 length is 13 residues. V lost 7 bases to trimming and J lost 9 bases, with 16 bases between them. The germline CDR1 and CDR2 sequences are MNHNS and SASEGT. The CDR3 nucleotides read TGTGCCAGCAACAGTGGGGGGGCTCTTGAGCAGTTCTTC. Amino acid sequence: CASNSGGALEQFF.

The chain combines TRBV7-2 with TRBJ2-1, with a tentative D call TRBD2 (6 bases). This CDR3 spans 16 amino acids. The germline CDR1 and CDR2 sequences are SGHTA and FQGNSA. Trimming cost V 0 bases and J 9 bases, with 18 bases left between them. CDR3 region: CASSLASLRGAGEQFF. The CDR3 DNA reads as TGTGCCAGCAGCTTAGCTTCCCTGCGGGGAGCCGGTGAGCAGTTCTTC.

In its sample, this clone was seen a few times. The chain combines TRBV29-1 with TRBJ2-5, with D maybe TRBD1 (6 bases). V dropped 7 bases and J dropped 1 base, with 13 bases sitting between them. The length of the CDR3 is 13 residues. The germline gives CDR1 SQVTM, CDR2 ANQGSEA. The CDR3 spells CSGKRDIQETQYF. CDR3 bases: TGCAGCGGAAAACGGGACATCCAAGAGACCCAGTACTTC. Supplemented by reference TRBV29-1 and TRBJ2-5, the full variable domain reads SAVISQKPSRDICQRGTSLTIQCQVDSQVTMMFWYRQQPGQSLTLIATANQGSEATYESGFVIDKFPISRPNLTFSTLTVSNMSPEDSSIYLCSGKRDIQETQYFGPGTRLLVL.

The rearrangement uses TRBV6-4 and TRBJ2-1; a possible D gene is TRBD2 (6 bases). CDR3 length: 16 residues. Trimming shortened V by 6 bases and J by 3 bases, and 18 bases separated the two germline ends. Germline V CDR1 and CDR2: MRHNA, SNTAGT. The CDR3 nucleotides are TGTGCCAGCAGCGCCGTCGGGGGAGTAGGCTACAATGAGCAGTTCTTC. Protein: CASSAVGGVGYNEQFF.

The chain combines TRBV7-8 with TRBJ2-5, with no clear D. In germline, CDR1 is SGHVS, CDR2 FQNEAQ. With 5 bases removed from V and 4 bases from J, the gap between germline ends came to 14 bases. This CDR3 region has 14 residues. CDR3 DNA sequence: TGTGCCAGCAGCCCCCAGTCCCTTCGAGAGACCCAGTACTTC. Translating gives CASSPQSLRETQYF.

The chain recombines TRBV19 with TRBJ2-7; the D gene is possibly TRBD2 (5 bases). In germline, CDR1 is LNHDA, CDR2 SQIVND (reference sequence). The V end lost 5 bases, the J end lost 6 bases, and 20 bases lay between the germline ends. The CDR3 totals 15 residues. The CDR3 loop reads CASSALRAPPLEQYF. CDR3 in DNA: TGTGCCAGTAGTGCGTTGAGGGCCCCACCCCTCGAGCAGTACTTC.

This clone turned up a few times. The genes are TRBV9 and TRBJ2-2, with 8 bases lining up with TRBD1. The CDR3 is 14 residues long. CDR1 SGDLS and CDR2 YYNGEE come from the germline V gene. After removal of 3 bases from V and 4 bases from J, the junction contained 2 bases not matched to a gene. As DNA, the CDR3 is TGTGCCAGCAGCGCAACAGGGGGCACCGGGGAGCTGTTTTTT. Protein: CASSATGGTGELFF.

The CDR3 loop is CASSPYRGADEQFF. The CDR3 region has the DNA TGTGCCAGCTCACCATACAGGGGGGCGGATGAGCAGTTCTTC. The chain combines TRBV18 with TRBJ2-1; the match to TRBD1 covers 8 bases. Germline V gene sequence: CDR1 KGHSH, CDR2 LQKENI. J gave up 8 bases and V 2 bases, and 5 bases lay outside the gene matches. This CDR3 has 14 residues.

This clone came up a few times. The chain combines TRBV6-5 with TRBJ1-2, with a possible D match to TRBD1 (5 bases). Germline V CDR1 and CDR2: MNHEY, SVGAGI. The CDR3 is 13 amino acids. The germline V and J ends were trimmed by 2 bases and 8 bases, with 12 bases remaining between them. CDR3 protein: CASSYGGSRGYTF. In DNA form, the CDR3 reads TGTGCCAGCAGTTACGGGGGGTCGAGGGGCTACACCTTC.

The CDR3 loop reads CASSDDRPTTLAKNIQYF. The CDR3 bases are TGTGCCAGCAGCGACGACAGGCCGACCACCCTAGCCAAAAACATTCAGTACTTC. The chain is built from TRBV9 and TRBJ2-4, with D possibly TRBD1 on 6 matching bases. V lost 3 bases to trimming and J lost 0 bases, with 19 bases between them. In germline, CDR1 is SGDLS, CDR2 YYNGEE. CDR3 length equals 18 residues.

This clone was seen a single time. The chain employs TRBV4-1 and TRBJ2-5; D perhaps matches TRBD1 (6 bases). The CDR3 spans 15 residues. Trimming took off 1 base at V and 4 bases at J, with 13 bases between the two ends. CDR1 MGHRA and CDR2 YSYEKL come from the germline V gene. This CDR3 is CASSQGPRGRETQYF. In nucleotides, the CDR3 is TGCGCCAGCAGCCAAGGTCCCAGGGGCAGAGAGACCCAGTACTTC.

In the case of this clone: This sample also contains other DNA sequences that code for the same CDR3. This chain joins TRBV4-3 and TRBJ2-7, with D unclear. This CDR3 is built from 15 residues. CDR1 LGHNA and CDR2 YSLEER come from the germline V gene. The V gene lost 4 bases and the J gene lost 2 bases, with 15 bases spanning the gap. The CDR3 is CASSRHPGSAYEQYF. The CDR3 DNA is TGCGCCAGCAGCCGCCATCCAGGTTCGGCCTACGAGCAGTACTTC.

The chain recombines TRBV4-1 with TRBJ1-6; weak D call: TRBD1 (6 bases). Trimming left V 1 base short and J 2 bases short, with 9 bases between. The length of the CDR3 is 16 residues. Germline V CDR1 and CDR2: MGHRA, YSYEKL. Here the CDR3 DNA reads TGCGCCAGCAGCCAAGGTTCAGGGGCCTATAATTCACCCCTCCACTTT. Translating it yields CASSQGSGAYNSPLHF.

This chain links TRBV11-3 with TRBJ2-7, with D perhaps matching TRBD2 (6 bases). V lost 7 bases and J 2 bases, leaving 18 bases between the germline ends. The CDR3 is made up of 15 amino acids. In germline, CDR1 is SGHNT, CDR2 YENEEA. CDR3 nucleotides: TGTGCCAGCACGAGCGGCGGGGCTCAGACCTACGAGCAGTACTTC. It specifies CASTSGGAQTYEQYF.

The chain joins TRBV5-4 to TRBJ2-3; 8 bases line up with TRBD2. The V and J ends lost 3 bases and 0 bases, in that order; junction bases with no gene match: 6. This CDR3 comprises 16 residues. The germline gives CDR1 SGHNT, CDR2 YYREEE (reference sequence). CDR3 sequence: CASSSRTSTSTDTQYF. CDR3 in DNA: TGTGCCAGCAGCTCCCGGACTAGCACTAGCACAGATACGCAGTATTTT.